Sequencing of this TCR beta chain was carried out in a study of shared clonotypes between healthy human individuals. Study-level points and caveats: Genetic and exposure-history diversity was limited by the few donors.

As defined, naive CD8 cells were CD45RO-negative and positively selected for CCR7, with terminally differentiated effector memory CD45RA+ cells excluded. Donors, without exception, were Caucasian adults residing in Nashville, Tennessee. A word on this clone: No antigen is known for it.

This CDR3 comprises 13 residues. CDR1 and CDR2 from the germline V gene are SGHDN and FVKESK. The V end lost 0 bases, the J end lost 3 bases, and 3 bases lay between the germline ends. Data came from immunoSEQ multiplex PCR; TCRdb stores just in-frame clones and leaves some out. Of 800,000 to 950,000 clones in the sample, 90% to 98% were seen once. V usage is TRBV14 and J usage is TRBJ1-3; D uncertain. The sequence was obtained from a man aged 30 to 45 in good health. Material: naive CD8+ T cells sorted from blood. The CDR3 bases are TGTGCCAGCAGCCAAGAAAATGGAAACACCATATATTTT. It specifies CASSQENGNTIYF.